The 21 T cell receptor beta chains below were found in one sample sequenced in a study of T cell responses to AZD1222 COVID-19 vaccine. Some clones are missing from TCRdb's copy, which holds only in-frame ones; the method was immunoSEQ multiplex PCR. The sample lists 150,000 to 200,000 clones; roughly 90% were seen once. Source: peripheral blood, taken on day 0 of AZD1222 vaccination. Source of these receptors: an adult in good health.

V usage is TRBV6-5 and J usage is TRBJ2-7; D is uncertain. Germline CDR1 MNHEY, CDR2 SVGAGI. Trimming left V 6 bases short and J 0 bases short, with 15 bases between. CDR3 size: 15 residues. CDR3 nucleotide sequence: TGTGCCAGCAGCTCGACGGCGACGAGCTCCTACGAGCAGTACTTC. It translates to CASSSTATSSYEQYF.

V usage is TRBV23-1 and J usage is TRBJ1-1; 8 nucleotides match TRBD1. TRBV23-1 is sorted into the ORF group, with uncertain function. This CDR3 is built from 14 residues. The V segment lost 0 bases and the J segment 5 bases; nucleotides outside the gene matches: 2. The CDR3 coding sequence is TGCGCCAGCAGTCAATCTAACAGGGGGACTGAAGCTTTCTTT. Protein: CASSQSNRGTEAFF.

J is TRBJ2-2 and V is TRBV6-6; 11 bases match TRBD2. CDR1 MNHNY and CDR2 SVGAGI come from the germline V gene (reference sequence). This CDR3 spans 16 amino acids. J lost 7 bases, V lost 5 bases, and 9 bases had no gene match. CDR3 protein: CASSKLAGDYGGELFF. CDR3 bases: TGTGCCAGCAGTAAACTAGCGGGAGATTATGGCGGGGAGCTGTTTTTT.

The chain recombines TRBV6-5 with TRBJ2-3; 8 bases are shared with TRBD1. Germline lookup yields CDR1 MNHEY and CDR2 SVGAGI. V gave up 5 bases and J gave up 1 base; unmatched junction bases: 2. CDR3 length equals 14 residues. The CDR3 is CASSPTGGTDTQYF. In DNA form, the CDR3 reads TGTGCCAGCAGTCCGACAGGGGGCACAGATACGCAGTATTTT.

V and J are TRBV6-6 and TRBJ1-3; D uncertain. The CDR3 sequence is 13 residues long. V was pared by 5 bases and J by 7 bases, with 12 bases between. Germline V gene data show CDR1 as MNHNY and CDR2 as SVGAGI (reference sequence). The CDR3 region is CASSGGFWNTIYF. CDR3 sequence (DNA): TGTGCCAGCAGTGGAGGGTTTTGGAACACCATATATTTT.

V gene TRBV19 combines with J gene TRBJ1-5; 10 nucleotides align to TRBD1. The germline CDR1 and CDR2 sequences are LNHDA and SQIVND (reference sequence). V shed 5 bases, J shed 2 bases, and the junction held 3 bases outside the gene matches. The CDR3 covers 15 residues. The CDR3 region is CASSYGTGGNQPQHF. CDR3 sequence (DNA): TGTGCCAGTAGTTACGGGACAGGGGGCAATCAGCCCCAGCATTTT.

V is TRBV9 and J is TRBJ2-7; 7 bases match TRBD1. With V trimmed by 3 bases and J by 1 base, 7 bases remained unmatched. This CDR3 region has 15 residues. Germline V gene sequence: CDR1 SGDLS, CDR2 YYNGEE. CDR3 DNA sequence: TGTGCCAGCAGCGCCCGGGACAGCCCTTCCTACGAGCAGTACTTC. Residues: CASSARDSPSYEQYF. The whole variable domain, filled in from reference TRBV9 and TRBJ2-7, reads DSGVTQTPKHLITATGQRVTLRCSPRSGDLSVYWYQQSLDQGLQFLIQYYNGEERAKGNILERFSAQQFPDLHSELNLSSLELGDSALYFCASSARDSPSYEQYFGPGTRLTVT.

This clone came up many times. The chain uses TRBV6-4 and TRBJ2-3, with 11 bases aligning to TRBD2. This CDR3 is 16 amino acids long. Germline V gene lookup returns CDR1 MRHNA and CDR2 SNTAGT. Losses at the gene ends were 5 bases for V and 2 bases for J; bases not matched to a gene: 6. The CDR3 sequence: CASSSTSGTPTDTQYF. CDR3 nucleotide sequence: TGTGCCAGCAGTTCGACTAGCGGGACTCCCACAGATACGCAGTATTTT.

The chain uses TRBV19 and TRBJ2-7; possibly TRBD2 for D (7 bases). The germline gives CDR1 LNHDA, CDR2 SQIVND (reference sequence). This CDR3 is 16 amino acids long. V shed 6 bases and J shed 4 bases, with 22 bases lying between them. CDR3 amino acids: CASRGTGGGPGYEQYF. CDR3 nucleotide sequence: TGTGCCAGTAGGGGAACGGGGGGCGGCCCTGGATACGAGCAGTACTTC.

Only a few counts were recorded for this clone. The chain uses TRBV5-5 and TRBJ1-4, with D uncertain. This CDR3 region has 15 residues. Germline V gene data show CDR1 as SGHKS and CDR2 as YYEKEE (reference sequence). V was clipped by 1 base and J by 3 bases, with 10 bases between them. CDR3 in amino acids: CASSLMVGANEKLFF. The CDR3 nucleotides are TGTGCCAGCAGCTTGATGGTTGGGGCTAATGAAAAACTGTTTTTT.

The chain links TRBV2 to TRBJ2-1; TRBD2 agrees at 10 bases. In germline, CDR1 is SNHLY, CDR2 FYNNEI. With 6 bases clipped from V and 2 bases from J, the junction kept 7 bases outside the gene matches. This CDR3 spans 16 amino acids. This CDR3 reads CASRPLAGATYNEQFF. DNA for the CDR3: TGTGCCAGCAGACCCCTAGCGGGAGCCACCTACAATGAGCAGTTCTTC. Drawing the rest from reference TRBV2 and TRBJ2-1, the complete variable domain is EPEVTQTPSHQVTQMGQEVILRCVPISNHLYFYWYRQILGQKVEFLVSFYNNEISEKSEIFDDQFSVERPDGSNFTLKIRSTKLEDSAMYFCASRPLAGATYNEQFFGPGTRLTVL.

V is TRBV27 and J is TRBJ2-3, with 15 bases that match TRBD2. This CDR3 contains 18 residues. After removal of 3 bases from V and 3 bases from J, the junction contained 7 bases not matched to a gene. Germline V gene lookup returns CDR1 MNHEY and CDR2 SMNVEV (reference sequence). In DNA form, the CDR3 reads TGTGCCAGCAGTTTTCTGGGACTAGCGGGAGGAGTGACAGATACGCAGTATTTT. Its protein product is CASSFLGLAGGVTDTQYF.

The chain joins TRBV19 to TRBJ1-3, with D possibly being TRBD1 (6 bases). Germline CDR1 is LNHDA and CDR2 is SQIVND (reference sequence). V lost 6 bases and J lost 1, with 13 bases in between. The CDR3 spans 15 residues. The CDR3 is CASRDPGTSGNTIYF. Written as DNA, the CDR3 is TGTGCCAGTAGAGACCCCGGGACATCTGGAAACACCATATATTTT.

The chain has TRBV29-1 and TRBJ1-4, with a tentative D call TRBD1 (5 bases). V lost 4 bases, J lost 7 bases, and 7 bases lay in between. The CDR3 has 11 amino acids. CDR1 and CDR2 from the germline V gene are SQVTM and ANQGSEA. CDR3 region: CSVVGAEKLFF. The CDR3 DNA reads TGCAGCGTTGTCGGGGCTGAAAAACTGTTTTTT.

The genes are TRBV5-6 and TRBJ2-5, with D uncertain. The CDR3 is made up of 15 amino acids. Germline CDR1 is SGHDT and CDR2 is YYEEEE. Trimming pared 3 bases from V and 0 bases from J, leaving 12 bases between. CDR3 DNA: TGTGCCAGCAGCTCATACAAGAAACACCAAGAGACCCAGTACTTC. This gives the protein CASSSYKKHQETQYF.

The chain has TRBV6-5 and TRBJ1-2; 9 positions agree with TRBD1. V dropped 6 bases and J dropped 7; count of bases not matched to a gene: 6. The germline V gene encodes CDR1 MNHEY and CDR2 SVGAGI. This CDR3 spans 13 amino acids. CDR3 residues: CASSLDRGSGYTF. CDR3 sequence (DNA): TGTGCCAGCAGCCTGGACAGGGGCAGTGGCTACACCTTC.

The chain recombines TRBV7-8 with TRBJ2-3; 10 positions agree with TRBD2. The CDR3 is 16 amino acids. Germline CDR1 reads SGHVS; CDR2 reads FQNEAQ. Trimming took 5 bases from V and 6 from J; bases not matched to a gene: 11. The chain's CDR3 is CASSLPPGLAKDTQYF. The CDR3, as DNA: TGTGCCAGCAGCCTCCCCCCGGGACTAGCGAAGGATACGCAGTATTTT.

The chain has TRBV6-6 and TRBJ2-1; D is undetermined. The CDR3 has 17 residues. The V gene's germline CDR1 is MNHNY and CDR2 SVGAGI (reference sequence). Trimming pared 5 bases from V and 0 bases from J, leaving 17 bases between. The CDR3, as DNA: TGTGCCAGCAGTCGAAAGAGTAGCCCGAGCTCCTACAATGAGCAGTTCTTC. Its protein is CASSRKSSPSSYNEQFF.

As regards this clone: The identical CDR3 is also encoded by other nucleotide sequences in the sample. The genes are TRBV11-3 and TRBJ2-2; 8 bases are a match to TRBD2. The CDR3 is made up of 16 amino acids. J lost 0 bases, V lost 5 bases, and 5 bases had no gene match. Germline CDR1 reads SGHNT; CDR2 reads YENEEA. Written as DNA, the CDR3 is TGTGCCAGCAGCCCGGGAGGGGGGACGAACACCGGGGAGCTGTTTTTT. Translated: CASSPGGGTNTGELFF.

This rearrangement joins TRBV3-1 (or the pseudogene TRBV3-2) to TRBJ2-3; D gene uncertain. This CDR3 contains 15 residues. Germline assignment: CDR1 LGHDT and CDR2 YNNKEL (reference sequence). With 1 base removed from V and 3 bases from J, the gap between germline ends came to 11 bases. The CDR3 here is CASSQGSLPTDTQYF. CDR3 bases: TGTGCCAGCAGCCAAGGCTCCCTACCAACAGATACGCAGTATTTT.

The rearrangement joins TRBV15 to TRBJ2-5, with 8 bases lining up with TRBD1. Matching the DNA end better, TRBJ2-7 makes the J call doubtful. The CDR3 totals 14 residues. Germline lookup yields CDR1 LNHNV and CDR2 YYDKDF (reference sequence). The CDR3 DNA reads TGTGCCACCAGCAGACAGACAGGGGAGTACGAGCAGTACTTC. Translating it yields CATSRQTGEYEQYF.